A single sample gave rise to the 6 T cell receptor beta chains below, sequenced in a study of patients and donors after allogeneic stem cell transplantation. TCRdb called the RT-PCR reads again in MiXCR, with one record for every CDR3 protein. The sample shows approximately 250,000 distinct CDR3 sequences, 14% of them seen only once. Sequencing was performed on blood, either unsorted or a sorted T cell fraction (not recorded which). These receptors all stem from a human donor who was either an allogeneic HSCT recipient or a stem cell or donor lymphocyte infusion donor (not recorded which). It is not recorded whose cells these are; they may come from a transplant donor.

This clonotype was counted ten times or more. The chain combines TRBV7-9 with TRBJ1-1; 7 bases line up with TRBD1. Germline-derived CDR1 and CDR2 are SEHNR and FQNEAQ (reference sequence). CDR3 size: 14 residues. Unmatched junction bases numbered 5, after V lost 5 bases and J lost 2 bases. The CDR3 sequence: CASSQGQLNTEAFF. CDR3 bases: TGTGCCAGCAGCCAGGGACAGCTTAACACTGAAGCTTTCTTT. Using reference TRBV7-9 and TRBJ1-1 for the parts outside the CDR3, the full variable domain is DTGVSQNPRHKITKRGQNVTFRCDPISEHNRLYWYRQTLGQGPEFLTYFQNEAQLEKSRLLSDRFSAERPKGSFSTLEIQRTEQGDSAMYLCASSQGQLNTEAFFGQGTRLTVV.

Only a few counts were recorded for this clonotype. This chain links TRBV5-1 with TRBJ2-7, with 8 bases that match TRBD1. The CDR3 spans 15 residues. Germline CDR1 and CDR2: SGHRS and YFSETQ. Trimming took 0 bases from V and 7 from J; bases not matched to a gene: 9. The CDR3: CASSLGTGRPREQYF. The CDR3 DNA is TGCGCCAGCAGCTTGGGGACAGGGAGGCCCCGGGAGCAGTACTTC.

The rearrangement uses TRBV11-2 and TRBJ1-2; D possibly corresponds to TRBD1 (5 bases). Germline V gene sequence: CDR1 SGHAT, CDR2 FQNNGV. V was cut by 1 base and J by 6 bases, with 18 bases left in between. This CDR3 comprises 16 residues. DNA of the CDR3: TGTGCCAGCAGCTTAGGGGGCCTGGGCCCGTGGGATGGCTACACCTTC. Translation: CASSLGGLGPWDGYTF. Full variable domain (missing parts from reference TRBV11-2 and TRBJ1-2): EAGVAQSPRYKIIEKRQSVAFWCNPISGHATLYWYQQILGQGPKLLIQFQNNGVVDDSQLPKDRFSAERLKGVDSTLKIQPAKLEDSAVYLCASSLGGLGPWDGYTFGSGTRLTVV.

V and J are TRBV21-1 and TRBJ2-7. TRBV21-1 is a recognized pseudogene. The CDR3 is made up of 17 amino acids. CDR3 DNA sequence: TGTGCCAGCAGCAAAGCTTGTTGCGGATTAGACTCCTACGAGCAGTACTTC. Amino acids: CASSKACCGLDSYEQYF.

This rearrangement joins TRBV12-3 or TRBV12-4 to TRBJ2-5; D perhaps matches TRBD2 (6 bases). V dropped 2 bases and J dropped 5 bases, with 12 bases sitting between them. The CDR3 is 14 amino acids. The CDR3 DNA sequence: TGTGCCAGCAGTTTAATTGGTCGGGGGGAGACCCAGTACTTC. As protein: CASSLIGRGETQYF.

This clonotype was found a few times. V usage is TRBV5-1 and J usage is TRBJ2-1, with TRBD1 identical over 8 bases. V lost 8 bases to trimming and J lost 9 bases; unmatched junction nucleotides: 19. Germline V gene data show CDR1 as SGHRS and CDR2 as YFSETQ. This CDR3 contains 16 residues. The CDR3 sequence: CASTSDPLDRGGEQFF. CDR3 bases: TGCGCCAGTACCTCCGACCCTTTAGACAGGGGAGGTGAGCAGTTCTTC. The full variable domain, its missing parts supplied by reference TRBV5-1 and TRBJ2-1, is KAGVTQTPRYLIKTRGQQVTLSCSPISGHRSVSWYQQTPGQGLQFLFEYFSETQRNKGNFPGRFSGRQFSNSRSEMNVSTLELGDSALYLCASTSDPLDRGGEQFFGPGTRLTVL.